Listed here are 5 T cell receptor beta chains from one sample, sequenced in a study of blood T cell repertoires in COVID-19. Method: immunoSEQ multiplex PCR; TCRdb's copy keeps in-frame clones and lacks some. The data contain about 370,000 clones, just under 90% of them seen just once; the ten biggest clones take up 1.5% to 2%. Source material: PBMCs or T cells enriched from blood (not recorded which). All receptors derive from a woman aged 30 to 39 who had recovered from COVID-19.

This clone was seen more than once but under ten times. The rearrangement uses TRBV19 and TRBJ2-1; weak D call: TRBD1 (5 bases). This CDR3 is built from 14 residues. Germline values: CDR1 LNHDA, CDR2 SQIVND (reference sequence). V was cut by 4 bases and J by 9 bases, with 16 bases left in between. The CDR3: CASSNNGAFGEQFF. The CDR3 nucleotides read TGTGCCAGTAGTAACAATGGGGCTTTTGGTGAGCAGTTCTTC.

The chain has TRBV7-8 and TRBJ2-1; 12 bases match TRBD2. The CDR3 extends over 16 amino acids. Germline V gene lookup returns CDR1 SGHVS and CDR2 FQNEAQ. The trim removed 6 bases at V and 3 bases at J, leaving 6 bases unmatched. The CDR3 region is CASSPTSGGIYNEQFF. The CDR3 DNA reads TGTGCCAGCAGTCCGACTAGCGGGGGAATCTACAATGAGCAGTTCTTC.

This rearrangement joins TRBV13 to TRBJ1-1, with D perhaps TRBD1 (6 bases). The length of the CDR3 is 14 residues. CDR1 is PRHDT, CDR2 FYEKMQ, per germline (reference sequence). The germline V and J ends were trimmed by 2 bases and 1 base, with 8 bases remaining between them. CDR3 coding DNA: TGTGCCAGCAGCTTAACAGGGCCGAACACTGAAGCTTTCTTT. Protein sequence: CASSLTGPNTEAFF.

This clone was detected a few times. V and J are TRBV10-1 and TRBJ1-1; tentatively, D is TRBD1 (6 bases). The CDR3 is 14 residues long. Trimming took off 6 bases at V and 1 base at J, with 12 bases between the two ends. In germline, CDR1 is WNHNN, CDR2 SYGVQD (reference sequence). The CDR3 DNA reads as TGCGCCAGCAGCCTGGACAGTAGGAACACTGAAGCTTTCTTT. Translated, it gives CASSLDSRNTEAFF.

V gene TRBV6-5 combines with J gene TRBJ2-7; D is perhaps TRBD1 (6 bases). The V gene lost 0 bases and the J gene lost 9 bases, with 15 bases spanning the gap. Germline V CDR1 and CDR2: MNHEY, SVGAGI. The CDR3 has 14 residues. The CDR3 DNA reads TGTGCCAGCAGTTACTCGCCCAGGACGACAGGGCAGTACTTC. The encoded protein is CASSYSPRTTGQYF.